This T cell receptor beta chain was retrieved from a study of metastatic and nonmetastatic thyroid tumors. The CDR3 is 17 residues long. J gave up 5 bases and V 5 bases, and 20 bases lay outside the gene matches. CDR1 and CDR2 from the germline V gene are DFQATT and SNEGSKA (reference sequence). Using MiXCR, TCRdb re-called clones from the PCR reads. The repertoire includes 37,000 or so clones, around 17% of them detected once, and less than 4.5% sits in the top ten. Not a single patient had been given any form of treatment at any point before undergoing thyroid surgery. The TCR was taken from a female donor with papillary thyroid cancer or a benign thyroid nodule (not recorded which). Some clones in this sample may be carry-over from other donors' samples. The chain has TRBV20-1 and TRBJ1-2; 7 bases fit TRBD1. The sequenced material came from blood. The CDR3 DNA is TGCAGTGCTGATACAGGGGCTCGCTCGGGGGGGCTTTATGGCTACACCTTC. It specifies CSADTGARSGGLYGYTF.